This TCR beta chain was sequenced during a study of blood T cell repertoires in COVID-19. V gave up 4 bases and J gave up 1 base; unmatched junction bases: 2. Germline CDR1 SEHNR, CDR2 FQNEAQ (reference sequence). The CDR3 extends over 15 amino acids. Method: immunoSEQ multiplex PCR; TCRdb's copy keeps in-frame clones and lacks some. The data hold 80,000 to 95,000 clones, with approximately 91% observed a single time. The chain carries TRBV7-9 and TRBJ2-3; 10 nucleotides match TRBD2. Sequencing used peripheral blood. The clonotype originates from a woman between 70 and 85 years old with acute or convalescent COVID-19. CDR3 protein: CASSSGTSGTDTQYF. The CDR3, as DNA: TGTGCCAGCAGCTCCGGGACTAGCGGCACAGATACGCAGTATTTT.